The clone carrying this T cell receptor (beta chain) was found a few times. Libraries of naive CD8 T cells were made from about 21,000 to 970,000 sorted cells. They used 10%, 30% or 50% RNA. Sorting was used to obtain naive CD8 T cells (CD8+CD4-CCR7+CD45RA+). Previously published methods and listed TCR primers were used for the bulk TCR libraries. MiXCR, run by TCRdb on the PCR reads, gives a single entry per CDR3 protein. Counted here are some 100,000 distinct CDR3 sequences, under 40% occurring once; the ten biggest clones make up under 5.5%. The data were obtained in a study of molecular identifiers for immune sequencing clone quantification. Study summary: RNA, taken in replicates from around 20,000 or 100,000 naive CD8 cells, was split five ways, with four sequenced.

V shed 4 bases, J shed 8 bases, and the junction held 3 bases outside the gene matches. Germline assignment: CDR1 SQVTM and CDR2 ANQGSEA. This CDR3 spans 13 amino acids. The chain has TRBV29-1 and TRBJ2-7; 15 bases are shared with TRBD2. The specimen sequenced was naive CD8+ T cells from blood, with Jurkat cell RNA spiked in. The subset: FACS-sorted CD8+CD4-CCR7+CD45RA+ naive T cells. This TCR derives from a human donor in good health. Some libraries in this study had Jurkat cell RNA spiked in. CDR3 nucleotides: TGCAGCGTTGTGGGACTAGCGGGAGGCCAGCAGTACTTC. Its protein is CSVVGLAGGQQYF.